This T cell receptor (beta chain) was identified during a study of CD8 T cells in Susac syndrome. Germline CDR1 and CDR2: SEHNR and FQNEAQ (reference sequence). There are 12 residues in the CDR3. Trimming cost V 5 bases and J 4 bases, with 8 bases left between them. cDNA came from roughly 0.5 to 1 ug RNA primed by random hexamers. Amplification of TCR beta CDR3 was carried out by immunoSEQ multiplex PCR, which covered 54 Vbeta and 13 Jbeta segments. Via MiXCR, TCRdb re-called the immunoSEQ multiplex PCR reads, giving one row per CDR3 protein. The sample has 95,000 to 150,000 distinct CDR3 sequences, 90% to 95% seen once. Sequencing of TCR beta was undertaken in CD8+ and CD4+ T cells derived from blood. Age- and sex-matched healthy donors served as the control group. While CD8+ and CD4+ T cells were isolated negatively, TEMRA cells were enriched by FACS.

The V gene is TRBV7-9, the J gene TRBJ2-5; no clear D. The sequenced material came from CD4+ T cells from PBMCs. The sequence came from a human donor in good health. CDR3 coding DNA: TGTGCCAGCAGCCCCCCGGTAGAGACCCAGTACTTC. Translated: CASSPPVETQYF.